The clone carrying this TCR beta chain has ten or more counts. Its matching antigen is unknown. The data stem from a study of T cells in Graves' hyperthyroidism and ophthalmopathy. The germline V gene has CDR1 MNHEY and CDR2 SVGEGT. The CDR3 totals 17 residues. V shed 2 bases, J shed 0 bases, and the junction held 7 bases outside the gene matches. Findings of the study overall: A 13 V-J signature model discriminated ophthalmopathy versus stable hyperthyroidism. Blood samples included most of the expanded thyroid clonotypes exceeding 0.001.

The TCR beta CDR3 regions underwent amplification using RNA transcripts as the source. A first-round RT-PCR of the TCR CDR3 used the HTBI primer set. TCRdb used MiXCR to reprocess the multiplex PCR reads, holding one entry per CDR3 protein. In the table there are about 290,000 distinct CDR3 sequences, 12% to 15% of which are singletons. The sequence came from a woman in her 50s with Graves' hyperthyroidism that later progressed to Graves' ophthalmopathy. V is TRBV6-2 or TRBV6-3 and J is TRBJ2-7; TRBD2 agrees at 10 bases. Material for sequencing was blood. In nucleotides, the CDR3 is TGTGCCAGCAGTTACGTCGCCCGGACTAGCGGCTCCTACGAGCAGTACTTC. Translated, it gives CASSYVARTSGSYEQYF.